This paragraph reports one TCR beta chain. These data come from a study of blood T cell repertoires in COVID-19. Generated by immunoSEQ multiplex PCR, the TCRdb table keeps only in-frame clones and is missing some. The top ten hold around 7% of the sample, which has 150,000 to 200,000 clones, about 88% seen once. The sequence was collected from a woman older than 75 in a cohort sampled during active or convalescent COVID-19. Sequencing was performed on peripheral blood.

The CDR3 here is CAWTDRADQPQHF. DNA for the CDR3: TGTGCCTGGACGGACAGGGCAGATCAGCCCCAGCATTTT. The chain uses TRBV30 and TRBJ1-5; 8 nucleotides agree with TRBD1. V was pared by 4 bases and J by 5 bases, with 4 bases of the junction left unmatched. The CDR3 is made up of 13 amino acids. CDR1 and CDR2 from the germline V gene are GTSNPN and SVGIG (reference sequence).